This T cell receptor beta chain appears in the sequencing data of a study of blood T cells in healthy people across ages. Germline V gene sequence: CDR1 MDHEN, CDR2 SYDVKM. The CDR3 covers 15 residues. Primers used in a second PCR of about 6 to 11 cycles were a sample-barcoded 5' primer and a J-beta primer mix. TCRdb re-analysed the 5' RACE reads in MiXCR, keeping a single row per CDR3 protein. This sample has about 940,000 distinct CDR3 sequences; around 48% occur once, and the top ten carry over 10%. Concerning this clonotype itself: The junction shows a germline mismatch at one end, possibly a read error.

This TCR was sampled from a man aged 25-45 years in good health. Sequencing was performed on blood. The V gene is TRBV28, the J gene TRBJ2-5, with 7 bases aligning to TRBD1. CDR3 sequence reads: CAGSLRDRYQETQYF. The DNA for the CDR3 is TGTGCCGGCAGTCTCCGGGACAGATACCAAGAGACCCAGTACTTC.